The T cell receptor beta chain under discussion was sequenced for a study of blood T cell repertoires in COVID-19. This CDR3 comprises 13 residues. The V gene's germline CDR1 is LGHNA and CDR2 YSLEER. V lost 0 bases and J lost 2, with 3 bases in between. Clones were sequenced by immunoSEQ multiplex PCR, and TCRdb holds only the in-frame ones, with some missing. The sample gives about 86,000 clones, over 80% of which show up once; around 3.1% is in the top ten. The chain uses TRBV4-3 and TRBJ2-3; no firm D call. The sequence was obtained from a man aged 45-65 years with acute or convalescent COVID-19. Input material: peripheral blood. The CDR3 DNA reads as TGCGCCAGCAGCCAAGATCACACAGATACGCAGTATTTT. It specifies CASSQDHTDTQYF.